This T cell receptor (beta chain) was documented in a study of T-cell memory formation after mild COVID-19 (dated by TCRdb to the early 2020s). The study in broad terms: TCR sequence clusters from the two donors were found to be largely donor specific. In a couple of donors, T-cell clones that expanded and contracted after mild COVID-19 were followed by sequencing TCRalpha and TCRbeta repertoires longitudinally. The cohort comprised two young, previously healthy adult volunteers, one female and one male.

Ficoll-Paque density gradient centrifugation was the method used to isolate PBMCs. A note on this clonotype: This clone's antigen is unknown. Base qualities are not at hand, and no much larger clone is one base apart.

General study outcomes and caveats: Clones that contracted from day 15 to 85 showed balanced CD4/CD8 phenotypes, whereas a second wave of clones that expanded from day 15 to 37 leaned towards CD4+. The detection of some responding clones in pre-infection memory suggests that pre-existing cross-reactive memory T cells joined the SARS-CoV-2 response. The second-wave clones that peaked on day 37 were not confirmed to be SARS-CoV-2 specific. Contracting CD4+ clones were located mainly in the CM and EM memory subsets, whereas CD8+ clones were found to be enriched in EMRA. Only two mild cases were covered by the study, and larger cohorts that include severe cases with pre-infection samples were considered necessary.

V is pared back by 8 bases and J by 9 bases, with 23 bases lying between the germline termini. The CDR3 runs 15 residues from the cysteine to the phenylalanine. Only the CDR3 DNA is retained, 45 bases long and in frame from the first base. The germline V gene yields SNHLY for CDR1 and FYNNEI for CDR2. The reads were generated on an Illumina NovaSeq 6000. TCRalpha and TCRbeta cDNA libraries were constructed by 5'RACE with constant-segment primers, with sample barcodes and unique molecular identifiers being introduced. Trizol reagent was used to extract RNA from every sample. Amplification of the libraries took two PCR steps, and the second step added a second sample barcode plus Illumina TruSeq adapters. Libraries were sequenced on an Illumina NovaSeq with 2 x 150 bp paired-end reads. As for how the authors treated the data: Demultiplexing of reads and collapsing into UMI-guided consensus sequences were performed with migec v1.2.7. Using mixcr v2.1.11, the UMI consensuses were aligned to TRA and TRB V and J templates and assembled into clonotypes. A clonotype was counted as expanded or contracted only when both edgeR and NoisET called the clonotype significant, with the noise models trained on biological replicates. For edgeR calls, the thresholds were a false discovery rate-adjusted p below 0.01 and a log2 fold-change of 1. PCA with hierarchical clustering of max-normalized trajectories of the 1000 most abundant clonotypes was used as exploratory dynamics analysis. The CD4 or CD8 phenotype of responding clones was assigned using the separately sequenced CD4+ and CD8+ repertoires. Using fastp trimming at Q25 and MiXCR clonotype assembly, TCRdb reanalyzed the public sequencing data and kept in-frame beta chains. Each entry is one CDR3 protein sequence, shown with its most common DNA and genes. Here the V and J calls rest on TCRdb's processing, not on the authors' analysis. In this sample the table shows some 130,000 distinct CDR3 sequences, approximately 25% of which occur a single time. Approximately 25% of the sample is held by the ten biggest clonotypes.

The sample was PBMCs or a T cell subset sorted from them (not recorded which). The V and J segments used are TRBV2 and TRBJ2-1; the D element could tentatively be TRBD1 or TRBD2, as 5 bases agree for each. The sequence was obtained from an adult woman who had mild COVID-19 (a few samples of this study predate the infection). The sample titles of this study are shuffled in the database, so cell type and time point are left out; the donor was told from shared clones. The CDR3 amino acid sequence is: CASEGQSGPIGEQFF. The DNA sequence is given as TGTGCCAGCGAAGGTCAGTCGGGGCCCATCGGTGAGCAGTTCTTC.